The clone carrying this TCR beta chain has a handful of counts. Source study methods: Reference gene primers were amplified, and this amplification served to estimate nucleated cell counts. Sequencing used immunoSEQ multiplex PCR; TCRdb keeps in-frame clones, though not all of them. The DNA was the basis for D and trimming; V, J and clone size are from that table. The table includes around 200,000 clones, 85% to 90% detected once. This record comes from a study of blood T cell repertoires in COVID-19. Whole-study context: Acute and convalescent COVID-19 specimens originated in the United States, Italy and Spain. T cells, B-cell-depleted T cells, or PBMCs provided the cDNA or gDNA that served as material.

CDR3 length: 16 amino acids. In germline, CDR1 is SNHLY, CDR2 FYNNEI. J gave up 1 base and V 4 bases, and 9 bases lay outside the gene matches. The sequenced material came from peripheral blood. The chain joins TRBV2 to TRBJ1-1; TRBD1 matches 7 bases. The source is a man aged 45-65 years with acute or convalescent COVID-19. CDR3: CASSGARDSENTEAFF. CDR3 in DNA: TGTGCCAGCAGTGGAGCGAGGGACAGCGAGAACACTGAAGCTTTCTTT.